This T cell receptor beta chain was documented in a study of cytomegalovirus exposure and HLA in healthy donors (dated 2017 in TCRdb). As for the study more broadly: An earlier analysis of roughly 610 of the donors reported around 280 Gb of sequence data and 95 million to 130 million unique TCR beta sequences obtained from some 200 million T cells. Approximately 310 gigabases of sequencing data and some 85 million unique TCR sequences were included in an early release covering roughly 600 HLA-typed donors. Of the 300 to 400 genotyped donors, roughly 85% fell in the genetic ancestry cluster associated with self-reported Caucasian donors. The aim of the study was to test whether cataloging public T cell receptors could identify signatures of past pathogen exposure. Using immunosequencing, the study profiled T cell repertoires from 640 or so subjects and related those repertoires to cytomegalovirus serostatus. A separate validation cohort of more than 100 different subjects was used in addition to the approximately 610-subject first cohort. The study combined high-throughput TCR immunosequencing, statistical association of individual TCRs with disease status, and machine learning to predict cytomegalovirus infection status. In a later analysis, previously published TCR beta repertoires from 550 to 750 donors were re-analyzed and high-resolution HLA genotyping was added so that TCR occurrence patterns could be studied. The later analysis used no new phenotypic data to find candidate immune exposures, relying instead on TCR beta sequences and their occurrence across donors. To decide whether each TCR beta V gene segment behaved as functional or pseudogenic, an earlier analysis of 587 of the donors relied on high-throughput TCR beta sequencing. Alongside the repertoire data, information on donor age, sex, ethnicity and CMV serostatus was compiled. A later genetic analysis used genome-wide SNP genotypes for about 60% of the roughly 700 donors, treating that subset as a discovery cohort. All discovery cohort repertoires had been generated on a single sequencing platform. HLA typing covered class I and class II loci at four-digit resolution. The number of typed donors differed by locus: roughly 629-640 for A, B, C, DRB1 and DQB1; 500 to 550 for DQA1; about 600 for DPA1; and around 490 for DPB1. Because of strong linkage in the cohort, 4 to 6 DR-DQ haplotypes were treated as single units for association and clustering. Among around 400 genotyped donors of the cohort, an average of around 240,000 unique TCR beta nucleotide sequences was sequenced per donor, of which approximately 18% were non-productive. Results and caveats for the whole study, not just this receptor: Because some donors lacked HLA typing at each locus, the association tests relied only on the typed subset. For the cohort, immune exposure information was limited to CMV serostatus. A cluster of highly shared sequence variants was judged likely to represent a technical artifact of the sequencing pipeline. In both the original and validation cohorts, the classifier was reported to diagnose cytomegalovirus status with high specificity and sensitivity. According to a later analysis, TCR association rates differed among HLA loci, with DRB1 alleles showing the most associated TCRs and HLA-C alleles showing the fewest. Specific HLA alleles were associated with 15,000 to 20,000 TCR beta sequences at a false discovery rate of 0.05 in a later analysis. A further reported finding was that TCR beta sequences accurately predicted the HLA-A and HLA-B alleles for most subjects in the first cohort. In vitro tests confirmed that a few of the cytomegalovirus-associated TCR beta chains recognize cytomegalovirus antigens. Most TCR sequences were seen in very few donors, while some public TCRs were found in many individuals. The presence/absence analyses assumed that sequencing depth was roughly uniform across donors, and that assumption may not be true. Compared with equally common non-associated chains, HLA-associated TCR beta chains in a later analysis were more clonally expanded and had lower generation probabilities. Only TCR beta chains were sequenced in this cohort, and the absence of alpha or paired-chain data limited detectable features. A later genetic analysis associated a missense DCLRE1C variant with V-gene and J-gene trimming of TCR beta chains, and an independent cohort replicated the association. Correlated functional status among segregating V segments might be attributable to linkage disequilibrium, but an unknown experimental factor could not be ruled out. In a later genetic analysis, fewer N-insertions in productive TCRs were reported among donors in an Asian-associated ancestry cluster than the roughly 700-donor mean. A later analysis found that most CMV-associated TCR beta chains appeared HLA-restricted, with HLA associations seemingly driven largely by CMV exposure. A total of about 150 TCR beta chains were listed by the study as associated with cytomegalovirus. According to a later analysis, parvovirus B19, influenza, CMV and Epstein-Barr virus appeared linked to several top co-occurrence clusters. Over 15 rarely observed V segments, including chromosome 9 orphons, were excluded from the earlier analysis of approximately 600 of the donors because counts were too low. Some IMGT-functional V segments, including TRBV6-2 and TRBV6-3, could not be told apart with the 87-base-pair reads, so those segments were excluded. When HLA alleles, especially DR and DQ, strongly co-occurred, attributing TCR associations to individual alleles was difficult. In an earlier analysis of some 500 of the donors, most TCR beta V segments were observed in productive rearrangements about 87% or about 30% of the time, broadly matching IMGT annotations. The authors suggested that the approach could potentially be extended to other disease states and immunological phenotypes.

Remarks on this clone: What antigen it recognizes has not been identified.

Reading the germline V gene gives CDR1 MGHRA and CDR2 YSYEKL. Including the terminal cysteine and phenylalanine, the CDR3 comprises 16 residues. Only CDR3 DNA remains: 48 bases, in frame from the first base. Trimming costs V 2 bases and J 1 base, and their ends lie 12 bases apart. The cohort consisted of some 730 healthy bone marrow donors. All cohort members were sampled while nominally healthy, although unrecorded immune exposures were likely present. The donor was CMV seronegative and belonged to the group of 352 seronegative cohort members. Every donor gave a peripheral blood sample, and the peripheral blood mononuclear cells from that sample were used for TCR beta sequencing. Genomic DNA was extracted from the blood cell samples with the Qiagen DNeasy Blood Extraction Kit. The library was generated by the immunoSEQ multiplex PCR assay. For the multiplex PCR, a mixture combining 60 forward primers for TCR Vbeta segments and 13 reverse primers for TCR Jbeta segments was used. Amplification of the CDR3 region of rearranged TCR beta genes was performed with a multiplex PCR assay on genomic DNA. The amplified TCR beta libraries were sequenced on the Illumina HiSeq System as 87-base-pair reads. Under the source paper's analysis protocol: Across the 670 or so repertoires, a later analysis counted 80 million or so unique TCR beta chains, around 11 million of which were shared by at least two donors. Raw reads were error-corrected and collapsed into unique sequences by a nearest-neighbor algorithm in which closely related sequences were merged to remove PCR and sequencing errors. CDR3 sequences were aligned to IMGT reference sequences to assign V, D and J gene segments. For a sequence to be retained, a match of at least six nucleotides was required to both a V gene segment and a J gene segment. Rearrangements were classified as productive when the CDR3 lacked stop codons and remained in frame with V and J, and all other rearrangements were classified as non-productive. Following IMGT convention, CDR3 was defined as the stretch from the second conserved V-encoded cysteine to the conserved J-encoded phenylalanine. The earlier analysis of 550 to 650 of the donors excluded any sequence lacking an unambiguous match to a single V gene segment. In an earlier analysis of several hundred of the donors, a V segment was called functional when productive rearrangements were above 56.7%, and segregating when the standard deviation between donors exceeded 5%. A statistical classification framework was developed to diagnose cytomegalovirus status using the catalog of TCR beta chain sequences. In a later analysis, V and J genes were assigned by comparing TCR nucleotide sequences against IMGT/GENE-DB human TR gene sequences. The TCRdist pipeline was used in a later analysis to assign CDR3 sequences and most-parsimonious VDJ recombination scenarios. In a later analysis, every TCR beta chain was defined by the combination of its CDR3 amino acid sequence and its V-gene family, and reads without a unique V-gene family were dropped. To address suspected cross-contamination and a sequencing artifact, a later analysis removed several hundred highly shared, low-generation-probability nucleotide sequences. For each public chain, a later analysis derived a clonal expansion index from normalized ranks of inferred template counts within each repertoire. A later analysis computed generation probabilities with a VDJ recombination model fitted to out-of-frame rearrangements, and checked the results against IGoR. In a later analysis, TCR-TCR, TCR-HLA and TCR-CMV co-occurrence was scored with hypergeometric tests, and a repertoire-size bias correction was applied to TCR pairs. A later analysis estimated false discovery rates by permuting HLA or CMV assignments 20 times. A later analysis grouped co-occurring TCRs with DBSCAN, adding TCRdist sequence similarity when clustering within HLA-allele-positive subsets. Repertoires with fewer than 30,000 or more than 120,000 public chains, plus five repertoires with anomalous nucleotide sharing, were excluded from co-occurrence clustering. The clones in this table, taken by TCRdb from immuneACCESS, are in-frame only. Not every clone is retained; where verified, under half of the shortfall comes from an unresolved V gene, and the cause of the rest is unknown. The V and J calls and clone size are taken from that table; D and trimming were inferred from the DNA. In this sample's table one finds tens of thousands of clones. The ten most abundant clones make up approximately 2.2% of the sample.

The chain is made from TRBV4-1 and TRBJ1-5; the D gene is possibly TRBD1, with 6 bases matching. The sequenced sample was PBMCs. The origin of this receptor is a female donor in good health and CMV-seronegative. The CDR3 here reads CASSQPGHLSNQPQHF. The base sequence is TGCGCCAGCAGCCAACCGGGACATTTAAGCAATCAGCCCCAGCATTTT.